The present T cell receptor (beta chain) was sequenced within a study of CD8 T cells in Susac syndrome. Roughly 0.45 to 1 ug RNA was reverse transcribed with random hexamers. TCRdb reprocessed the immunoSEQ multiplex PCR reads via MiXCR and lists one record per CDR3 protein. The data show approximately 180,000 distinct CDR3 sequences, about 91% seen once. CDR3 size: 17 residues. Trimming removed 8 bases from V and 6 bases from J; junction bases left unmatched: 18. The germline gives CDR1 MNHNS, CDR2 SASEGT. Sequenced: CD4+ T cells from PBMCs. The TCR originated in a human donor with Susac syndrome. The chain couples TRBV6-1 to TRBJ1-2; TRBD1 agrees at 10 bases. CDR3 protein: CASPKEPRTGGRDGYTF. CDR3 bases: TGTGCCAGCCCAAAAGAACCAAGGACAGGGGGTAGGGATGGCTACACCTTC.